This TCR beta chain appears in the sequencing data of a study of neurological immune-mediated disorders. With 10-nucleotide random UMIs included, cDNA was synthesized by 5'RACE. Over 200 million TCR-beta sequences from 15-18 subjects were obtained in each sequencing run. TCRdb ran MiXCR on the 5' RACE reads and lists one entry per CDR3 protein. Of roughly 27,000 distinct CDR3 sequences in the sample, 2% to 2.5% are singletons; the top ten hold about 2.5%. This clonotype was observed many times. Its target is unknown. Notes on the study in general: Multiple sclerosis, the disease with the least TCR clonal expansion, fell below healthy controls, whereas HTLV-1-associated myelopathy showed the most.

With 6 bases removed from V and 4 bases from J, the gap between germline ends came to 10 bases. This CDR3 region has 13 residues. This sequence originates from a woman aged 50 to 65 with multiple sclerosis. The sample was PBMCs. The V gene is TRBV12-3 or TRBV12-4, the J gene TRBJ1-3; D call uncertain. CDR3 DNA sequence: TGTGCCAGCAGCCGTCAAGTGGGAAACACCATATATTTT. Translated: CASSRQVGNTIYF.